This T cell receptor beta chain was sequenced in a study of T cells in tumors after PD-1 blockade. Turning to the study itself: A subset received ongoing vismodegib 150 mg daily alongside anti-PD-1 therapy. Study observations and caveats: Some novel exhausted tumor clones appeared in pre-treatment blood, suggesting peripheral recruitment.

Repertoires were generated with immunoSEQ multiplex PCR, while TCRdb's copy carries only in-frame clones and drops some. The sample yields some 43,000 clones, roughly 80% seen once. V dropped 0 bases and J dropped 4 bases, with 10 bases sitting between them. The CDR3 covers 15 residues. Germline-derived CDR1 and CDR2 are LGHDT and YNNKEL (reference sequence). Remarks on this clone: The antigen is not known.

This chain links TRBV3-1 (or the pseudogene TRBV3-2) with TRBJ2-1; tentative D call: TRBD2 (6 bases). The sample in question was PBMCs, obtained before anti-PD-1 treatment. The TCR was taken from a human donor with basal cell carcinoma. The DNA for the CDR3 is TGTGCCAGCAGCCAAGAAGCTAGCGTTTACAATGAGCAGTTCTTC. Encoded protein: CASSQEASVYNEQFF.